The rows below give T cell receptor beta chains drawn from one sample of a study of shared clonotypes between healthy human individuals. Generated by immunoSEQ multiplex PCR, the TCRdb table keeps only in-frame clones and is missing some. The sample has approximately 500,000 clones; over 60% are singletons. Sequenced material: PBMCs. These receptors were collected from a woman aged 40 to 50 in good health. Some clones in this sample may be carry-over from other donors' samples. Each CDR3 is given with its conserved first and last residue. D genes are given only for firm matches. Size is stated for part of the rows, as once, few or many counts, or as a class when the clone is expanded.

TRBV18	TRBD2	-	TRBJ2-1	CASSIGLAGVVHEQFF	TGTGCCAGCTCAATCGGACTAGCGGGAGTCGTCCATGAGCAGTTCTTC
TRBV10-3	-	few	TRBJ2-5	CAISESGAETQYF	TGTGCCATCAGTGAGTCGGGGGCGGAGACCCAGTACTTC
TRBV19	TRBD1	-	TRBJ2-7	CASSGGQGSYEQYF	TGTGCCAGTAGTGGGGGACAGGGTTCCTACGAGCAGTACTTC
TRBV18	TRBD2	once	TRBJ2-1	CASSPGTSGINEQFF	TGTGCCAGCTCCCCCGGGACTAGCGGAATCAATGAGCAGTTCTTC
TRBV11-2	-	-	TRBJ2-5	CASSTGGGVGETQYF	TGTGCCAGCAGCACCGGCGGGGGCGTTGGAGAGACCCAGTACTTC
TRBV7-9	-	-	TRBJ2-5	CASSLESGRGKETQYF	TGTGCCAGCAGCCTGGAGTCCGGGAGAGGTAAAGAGACCCAGTACTTC
TRBV11-2	-	-	TRBJ2-5	CASSPSGGIETQYF	TGTGCCAGCAGCCCTAGTGGGGGAATAGAGACCCAGTACTTC
TRBV7-2	TRBD2	once	TRBJ2-7	CASSLPGSGNRYEQYF	TGTGCCAGCAGCTTACCGGGTAGCGGGAATAGGTACGAGCAGTACTTC
TRBV19	-	-	TRBJ2-7	CASSISARGAGFEQYF	TGTGCCAGTAGTATTTCTGCGAGAGGGGCCGGGTTCGAGCAGTACTTC
TRBV7-6	-	-	TRBJ2-1	CASSLSTGEHNEQFF	TGTGCCAGCAGCTTATCGACAGGAGAACACAATGAGCAGTTCTTC
TRBV19	-	once	TRBJ1-1	CASSIWSGGNTEAFF	TGTGCCAGTAGTATTTGGAGCGGGGGGAACACTGAAGCTTTCTTT
TRBV4-3	TRBD1	-	TRBJ2-7	CASSPDRGLEQYF	TGCGCCAGCAGCCCGGACAGGGGGCTCGAGCAGTACTTC
TRBV7-9	-	-	TRBJ2-1	CAIRHRDGYNEQFF	TGTGCCATAAGACACCGGGACGGCTACAATGAGCAGTTCTTC
TRBV9	TRBD1	-	TRBJ2-2	CASSVEDRGYTGELFF	TGTGCCAGCAGCGTAGAGGACAGGGGGTACACCGGGGAGCTGTTTTTT
TRBV5-4	-	once	TRBJ2-7	CASSPEWGRQEQYF	TGTGCCAGCAGCCCGGAGTGGGGGCGACAAGAGCAGTACTTC
TRBV28	TRBD1	-	TRBJ2-1	CASRPAGTGGLSNEQFF	TGTGCCAGCAGGCCCGCCGGGACAGGGGGCTTGAGCAATGAGCAGTTCTTC
TRBV20-1	-	-	TRBJ2-1	CSMKRNEQFF	TGCAGTATGAAGCGAAATGAGCAGTTCTTC
TRBV7-9	TRBD2	-	TRBJ2-3	CASSLAPATSGSKNTQYF	TGTGCCAGCAGCTTAGCGCCTGCGACTAGCGGGAGTAAGAATACGCAGTATTTT
TRBV11-2	-	once	TRBJ1-2	CASSLGATSNYGYTF	TGTGCCAGCAGCTTAGGGGCGACTTCTAACTATGGCTACACCTTC
TRBV28	-	-	TRBJ2-3	CASSPRKGVDTQYF	TGTGCCAGCAGTCCTAGGAAAGGTGTGGATACGCAGTATTTT